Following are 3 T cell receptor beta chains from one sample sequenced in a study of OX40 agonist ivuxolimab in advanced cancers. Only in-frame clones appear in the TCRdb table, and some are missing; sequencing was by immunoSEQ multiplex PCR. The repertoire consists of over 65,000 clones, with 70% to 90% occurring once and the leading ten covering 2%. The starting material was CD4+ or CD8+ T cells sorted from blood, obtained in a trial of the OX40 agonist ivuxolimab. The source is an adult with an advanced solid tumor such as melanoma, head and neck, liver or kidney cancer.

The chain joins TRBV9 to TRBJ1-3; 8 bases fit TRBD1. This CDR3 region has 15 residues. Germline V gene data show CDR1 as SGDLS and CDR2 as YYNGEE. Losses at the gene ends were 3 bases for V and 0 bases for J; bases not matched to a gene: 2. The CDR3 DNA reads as TGTGCCAGCAGCGCCACAGGGGGCTCTGGAAACACCATATATTTT. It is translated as CASSATGGSGNTIYF.

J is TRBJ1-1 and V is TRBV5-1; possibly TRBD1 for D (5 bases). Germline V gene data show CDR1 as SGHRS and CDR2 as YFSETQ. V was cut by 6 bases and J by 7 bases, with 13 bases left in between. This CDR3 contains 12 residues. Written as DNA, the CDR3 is TGCGCCAGCAAACAACCGGGGGGTGAAGCTTTCTTT. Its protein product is CASKQPGGEAFF.

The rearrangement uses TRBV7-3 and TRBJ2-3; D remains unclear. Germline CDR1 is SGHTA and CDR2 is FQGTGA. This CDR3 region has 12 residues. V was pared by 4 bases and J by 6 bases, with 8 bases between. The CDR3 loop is CASSSDGDTQYF. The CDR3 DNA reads TGTGCCAGCAGCTCAGACGGGGATACGCAGTATTTT.